The 28 T cell receptor beta chains listed next were all sequenced from one sample in a study of patients and donors after allogeneic stem cell transplantation (dated by TCRdb to the early 2020s). To prepare the library, RT-PCR was applied. The instrument given in TCRdb is NextSeq 550. In TCRdb, the public reads were trimmed at Q25 with fastp and aligned with MiXCR, with productive beta chains retained. Rows with one shared CDR3 protein collapse into an entry with the most common genes and DNA. The sample table records 400,000 to 500,000 distinct CDR3 sequences; about a sixth of these occur just once. 7.2% of the sample rests with the top ten. Sample: blood, either unsorted or a sorted T cell fraction (not recorded which). The receptors derive from a human donor who was either an allogeneic HSCT recipient or a stem cell or donor lymphocyte infusion donor (not recorded which). It is not recorded whose cells these are; they may come from a transplant donor.

V is TRBV6-4 and J is TRBJ2-1, with TRBD2 identical over 10 bases. Germline V gene sequence: CDR1 MRHNA, CDR2 SNTAGT. The CDR3 is made up of 19 amino acids. Trimming removed 5 bases from V and 0 bases from J; junction bases left unmatched: 13. CDR3 bases: TGTGCCAGCAGTCACTTAGGGACTAGCGCCTTTAGCTCCTACAATGAGCAGTTCTTC. It translates to CASSHLGTSAFSSYNEQFF.

This clonotype was seen a few times. The CDR3 bases are TGTGCCAGCACCGCGGGACGACTAATTTTCTTC. As protein: CASTAGRLIFF. The V and J genes are TRBV21-1 and TRBJ2-1; the DNA was not compared with TRBD1, the D call given in the table. TRBV21-1 is flagged as a pseudogene. There are 11 residues in the CDR3.

This clonotype showed up just a few times. The rearrangement links TRBV15 to TRBJ2-7, with TRBD1 matching over 12 bases. The CDR3 is made up of 14 amino acids. CDR1 LNHNV and CDR2 YYDKDF come from the germline V gene (reference sequence). The V gene end was trimmed by 5 bases and the J gene end by 2 bases; junction bases not matched to a gene: 1. As DNA, the CDR3 is TGTGCCACCAGCCGGGACAGGGGGCCCTACGAGCAGTACTTC. It translates to CATSRDRGPYEQYF.

This clonotype was detected ten times or more. The CDR3 here is CASSITSGAYEQYF. In nucleotides, the CDR3 is TGCGCCAGCAGCATAACTAGCGGAGCCTACGAGCAGTACTTC. V is TRBV5-1 and J is TRBJ2-7; TRBD2 agrees at 8 bases. There are 14 residues in the CDR3. V dropped 4 bases and J dropped 2; count of bases not matched to a gene: 5. CDR1 and CDR2 (germline): SGHRS, YFSETQ.

The gene calls are TRBV5-6 and TRBJ1-1; D is possibly TRBD1 (6 bases). CDR3 length equals 16 residues. CDR1 is SGHDT and CDR2 is YYEEEE in the germline V gene. Trimming stripped 4 bases from V and 1 base from J, with 17 bases between. The CDR3 sequence: CASSPQQGMGNTEAFF. The CDR3 nucleotides are TGTGCCAGCAGCCCACAACAGGGAATGGGGAACACTGAAGCTTTCTTT.

The sample holds a few counts of this clonotype. The chain joins TRBV5-1 to TRBJ2-7; 7 bases fit TRBD2. The V gene's germline CDR1 is SGHRS and CDR2 YFSETQ. This CDR3 comprises 14 residues. Losses at the gene ends were 3 bases for V and 4 bases for J; bases not matched to a gene: 7. This chain's CDR3 is CASSSSRDYYEQYF. The CDR3 DNA is TGCGCCAGCAGCTCTTCCCGGGACTATTACGAGCAGTACTTC.

The V and J genes are TRBV6-5 and TRBJ1-5; D might be TRBD1 (6 bases). Trimming shortened V by 4 bases and J by 3 bases, and 10 bases separated the two germline ends. The CDR3 has 14 amino acids. From germline, CDR1 is MNHEY and CDR2 SVGAGI. The CDR3 loop is CASSSDRYNQPQHF. CDR3 bases: TGTGCCAGCAGTTCCGACAGGTACAATCAGCCCCAGCATTTT.

The chain joins TRBV27 to TRBJ1-5; 9 bases line up with TRBD1. Unmatched junction bases numbered 15, after V lost 6 bases and J lost 0 bases. This CDR3 is built from 19 residues. Per germline, CDR1 MNHEY and CDR2 SMNVEV (reference sequence). The CDR3 reads CASSRSGTGIFFSNQPQHF. The CDR3 bases are TGTGCCAGCAGCCGATCCGGGACAGGGATATTTTTTAGCAATCAGCCCCAGCATTTT.

The rearrangement joins TRBV27 to TRBJ1-2; no clear D. This CDR3 is 15 amino acids long. The germline V gene has CDR1 MNHEY and CDR2 SMNVEV (reference sequence). The ends were cut back, 3 bases at V and 4 bases at J, with 15 bases in the middle. CDR3 loop: CASSFGGPTGYGYTF. The CDR3 coding sequence is TGTGCCAGCAGTTTCGGCGGACCTACGGGCTATGGCTACACCTTC.

This clonotype appeared many times. The chain joins TRBV5-1 to TRBJ2-1, with 12 bases fitting TRBD2. The CDR3 has 16 residues. The V segment lost 0 bases and the J segment 7 bases; nucleotides outside the gene matches: 5. Germline CDR1 reads SGHRS; CDR2 reads YFSETQ. CDR3 nucleotides: TGCGCCAGCAGCTTGGTGACTAGCGGGAGAGGGAATGAGCAGTTCTTC. Translated, it gives CASSLVTSGRGNEQFF. Full variable domain (missing parts from reference TRBV5-1 and TRBJ2-1): KAGVTQTPRYLIKTRGQQVTLSCSPISGHRSVSWYQQTPGQGLQFLFEYFSETQRNKGNFPGRFSGRQFSNSRSEMNVSTLELGDSALYLCASSLVTSGRGNEQFFGPGTRLTVL.

This clonotype has just a few counts. This rearrangement joins TRBV12-3 or TRBV12-4 to TRBJ1-2; D might be TRBD1 (5 bases). V gave up 3 bases and J gave up 8 bases, with 16 bases separating them. The CDR3 is made up of 14 amino acids. The chain's CDR3 is CASSLQGRVRGYTF. CDR3 bases: TGTGCCAGCAGTTTGCAAGGCAGGGTGAGAGGCTACACCTTC.

This clonotype was seen only a few times. This chain joins TRBV6-5 and TRBJ1-1, with D perhaps TRBD1 (6 bases). V was trimmed by 4 bases and J by 10 bases, leaving 22 bases between them. Germline V lookup: CDR1 MNHEY, CDR2 SVGAGI. The CDR3 has 15 residues. The chain's CDR3 is CASSLGGRADLGAFF. CDR3 nucleotide sequence: TGTGCCAGCAGTTTGGGGGGCAGGGCGGATCTTGGAGCTTTCTTT.

This rearrangement joins TRBV4-2 to TRBJ1-1; 7 nucleotides match TRBD1. Germline V CDR1 and CDR2: LGHNA, YNFKEQ. The trim removed 1 base at V and 0 bases at J, leaving 17 bases unmatched. The CDR3 is 20 residues long. CDR3 loop: CASSQASRRQGKNMNTEAFF. CDR3 nucleotide sequence: TGTGCCAGCAGCCAAGCTAGCCGCAGACAGGGAAAAAACATGAACACTGAAGCTTTCTTT.

V gene TRBV7-9 combines with J gene TRBJ1-2; weak D call: TRBD1 (5 bases). CDR3 length: 11 residues. The V end was cut by 3 bases, the J end by 13 bases, with 12 bases between. Germline V CDR1 and CDR2: SEHNR, FQNEAQ (reference sequence). The CDR3 sequence: CASSFGGDRTF. CDR3 nucleotide sequence: TGTGCCAGCAGCTTCGGTGGGGACCGCACCTTC.

J is TRBJ2-1 and V is TRBV3-1; the D is unclear. From germline, CDR1 is LGHDT and CDR2 YNNKEL (reference sequence). The V and J ends lost 4 bases and 6 bases respectively, with 7 bases between them. There are 12 residues in the CDR3. The CDR3 DNA reads TGTGCCAGCAGCCCGAGAGTCAATGAGCAGTTCTTC. Translated: CASSPRVNEQFF.

V usage is TRBV12-3 or TRBV12-4 and J usage is TRBJ2-7; D may correspond to TRBD1 or TRBD2 (6 bases each). Trimming cost V 3 bases and J 0 bases, with 12 bases left between them. CDR3 length: 15 residues. The CDR3 region is CASSFQRGLSYEQYF. The CDR3, as DNA: TGTGCCAGCAGTTTTCAACGGGGGCTCTCCTACGAGCAGTACTTC.

The chain joins TRBV7-3 to TRBJ2-1, with 12 positions matching TRBD2. The germline V gene has CDR1 SGHTA and CDR2 FQGTGA. The V segment lost 5 bases and the J segment 7 bases; nucleotides outside the gene matches: 6. CDR3 size: 15 residues. The CDR3 spells CASSPTSGRGNEQFF. CDR3 in DNA: TGTGCCAGCAGCCCGACTAGCGGGAGAGGAAATGAGCAGTTCTTC. The full variable domain, with the rest looked up from reference TRBV7-3 and TRBJ2-1, is GAGVSQTPSNKVTEKGKYVELRCDPISGHTALYWYRQSLGQGPEFLIYFQGTGAADDSGLPNDRFFAVRPEGSVSTLKIQRTERGDSAVYLCASSPTSGRGNEQFFGPGTRLTVL.

This clonotype came up a few times. The chain uses TRBV5-1 and TRBJ1-1; D is undetermined. The length of the CDR3 is 15 residues. The germline V and J ends were trimmed by 2 bases and 0 bases, with 11 bases remaining between them. CDR1 is SGHRS, CDR2 YFSETQ, per germline. In DNA form, the CDR3 reads TGCGCCAGCAGCTTATTATCCGGTATGAACACTGAAGCTTTCTTT. Its translation: CASSLLSGMNTEAFF.

This sequence joins TRBV20-1 and TRBJ2-7; D assignment may be TRBD1 or TRBD2 (5 bases each). This CDR3 has 16 amino acids. Germline V lookup: CDR1 DFQATT, CDR2 SNEGSKA (reference sequence). Trimming left V 3 bases short and J 2 bases short, with 20 bases between. DNA of the CDR3: TGCAGTGCTAGTCCCCGGACTCTCCAAGGGGCCTACGAGCAGTACTTC. Protein sequence: CSASPRTLQGAYEQYF.

This clonotype was seen a few times. V and J are TRBV6-2 or TRBV6-3 and TRBJ1-3, with D tentatively TRBD1 (5 bases). With 6 bases removed from V and 2 bases from J, the gap between germline ends came to 17 bases. Germline V gives CDR1 MNHEY, CDR2 SVGEGT. CDR3 size: 16 residues. In DNA form, the CDR3 reads TGTGCCAGCAGCCGACCCAGGGAGTCGGCTGGAAACACCATATATTTT. It specifies CASSRPRESAGNTIYF.

This clonotype was observed a single time. The V gene is TRBV2, the J gene TRBJ1-5; 7 positions agree with TRBD1. CDR1 and CDR2 from the germline V gene are SNHLY and FYNNEI. V shed 5 bases and J 5 bases; nucleotides not matched to a gene: 6. The CDR3 is 14 residues long. The CDR3 bases are TGTGCCAGCAGTCGGGACAGTGGGGATCAGCCCCAGCATTTT. Its protein is CASSRDSGDQPQHF.

The rearrangement joins TRBV24-1 to TRBJ2-1; D gene ambiguous. Trimming pared 3 bases from V and 4 bases from J, leaving 9 bases between. CDR1 and CDR2 (germline): KGHDR, SFDVKD. The CDR3 is 14 amino acids. The DNA for the CDR3 is TGTGCCACCAGTGATGGCTACCTGTACAATGAGCAGTTCTTC. It yields the protein CATSDGYLYNEQFF.

The CDR3 region is CSVEADRGVGYTF. Written as DNA, the CDR3 is TGCAGCGTTGAGGCGGACAGGGGGGTAGGCTACACCTTC. V usage is TRBV29-1 and J usage is TRBJ1-2; TRBD1 matches 10 bases. J gave up 8 bases and V 3 bases, and 6 bases lay outside the gene matches. Germline lookup yields CDR1 SQVTM and CDR2 ANQGSEA. The CDR3 has 13 amino acids. Filled out from reference TRBV29-1 and TRBJ1-2, the complete variable domain reads SAVISQKPSRDICQRGTSLTIQCQVDSQVTMMFWYRQQPGQSLTLIATANQGSEATYESGFVIDKFPISRPNLTFSTLTVSNMSPEDSSIYLCSVEADRGVGYTFGSGTRLTVV.

The chain carries TRBV20-1 and TRBJ2-1, with 12 bases identical to TRBD2. The CDR3 covers 15 residues. The V gene's germline CDR1 is DFQATT and CDR2 SNEGSKA (reference sequence). Germline trimming cut 4 bases from V and 7 bases from J; bases unmatched to any gene: 8. The CDR3 sequence is CSANSGTSGPNEQFF. CDR3 in DNA: TGCAGTGCTAACTCAGGGACTAGCGGGCCTAATGAGCAGTTCTTC.

This clonotype was detected many times. This chain joins TRBV7-9 and TRBJ2-2; TRBD1 aligns across 8 bases. Germline V CDR1 and CDR2: SEHNR, FQNEAQ (reference sequence). The V segment lost 5 bases and the J segment 2 bases; nucleotides outside the gene matches: 4. This CDR3 comprises 15 residues. In DNA form, the CDR3 reads TGTGCCAGCAGCCATGGACAGGGAAACACCGGGGAGCTGTTTTTT. It specifies CASSHGQGNTGELFF.

This clonotype came up many times. The chain uses TRBV12-3 or TRBV12-4 and TRBJ1-2, with a tentative D call TRBD1 (5 bases). CDR3 size: 15 residues. The germline V and J ends were trimmed by 3 bases and 0 bases, with 11 bases remaining between them. CDR3 protein: CASSLFGGSNYGYTF. Here the CDR3 DNA reads TGTGCCAGCAGTTTGTTCGGGGGTTCTAACTATGGCTACACCTTC.

This clonotype turned up a few times. CDR3 nucleotide sequence: TGTGCCAGCACAATAGCGGGGGGGGAGACCCAGTACTTC. Translating it yields CASTIAGGETQYF. The chain combines TRBV6-1 with TRBJ2-5, with TRBD2 identical over 11 bases. CDR1 MNHNS and CDR2 SASEGT come from the germline V gene. V shed 7 bases, J shed 5 bases, and the junction held 3 bases outside the gene matches. This CDR3 spans 13 amino acids.

This clonotype was observed a few times. This chain joins TRBV27 and TRBJ2-1, with TRBD2 matching over 14 bases. There are 17 residues in the CDR3. With 4 bases clipped from V and 4 bases from J, the junction kept 6 bases outside the gene matches. Germline V gene lookup returns CDR1 MNHEY and CDR2 SMNVEV (reference sequence). This CDR3 is CASSSTSGREEYNEQFF. CDR3 nucleotide sequence: TGTGCCAGCAGTTCGACTAGCGGGAGGGAGGAATACAATGAGCAGTTCTTC.